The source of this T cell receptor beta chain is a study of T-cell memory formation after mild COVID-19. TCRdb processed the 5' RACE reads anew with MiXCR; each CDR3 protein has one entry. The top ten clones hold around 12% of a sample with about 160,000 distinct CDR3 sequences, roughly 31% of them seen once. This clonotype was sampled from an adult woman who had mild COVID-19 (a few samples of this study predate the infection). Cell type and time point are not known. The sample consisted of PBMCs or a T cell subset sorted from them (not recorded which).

CDR3: CASSLGGSNTEAFF. Written as DNA, the CDR3 is TGTGCCAGCAGCTTAGGGGGATCGAACACTGAAGCTTTCTTT. The rearrangement joins TRBV7-9 to TRBJ1-1; D call uncertain. Trimming cost V 1 base and J 1 base, with 7 bases left between them. The CDR3 spans 14 residues. Germline V gene sequence: CDR1 SEHNR, CDR2 FQNEAQ (reference sequence). The full variable domain, its missing parts supplied by reference TRBV7-9 and TRBJ1-1, is DTGVSQNPRHKITKRGQNVTFRCDPISEHNRLYWYRQTLGQGPEFLTYFQNEAQLEKSRLLSDRFSAERPKGSFSTLEIQRTEQGDSAMYLCASSLGGSNTEAFFGQGTRLTVV.